These 25 T cell receptor delta chains were sequenced from one sample in a study of γδ T cells in repeated Plasmodium falciparum infection. TCRdb re-identified clones in the multiplex PCR reads via CATT. The sample holds tens of thousands of delta-chain clones, less than 1% seen once. Flow sorting of PBMC yielded separate Vgamma9/Vdelta2+ and Vdelta2-negative gammadelta T cell populations for bulk repertoire analysis. Sequenced material: gamma-delta T cells from blood. The receptor set was obtained from a pool of human donors (malaria-infected and uninfected, not separated).

This clone was recorded a few times. The likely explanation is a read error, given a far larger clone one base away. The sample has other DNA sequences that encode this CDR3 too. V is TRDV1 and J is TRDJ1; perhaps TRDD2 as D (6 bases). CDR3 length equals 16 residues. With 9 bases removed from V and 0 bases from J, the gap between germline ends came to 20 bases. The germline CDR1 and CDR2 sequences are TSWWSYY and QGS. The CDR3 here is CALLPTSSPYTDKLIF. CDR3 coding DNA: TGTGCTCTCCTTCCCACCTCATCCCCTTACACCGATAAACTCATCTTT.

This clone showed up just a few times. TCRdb has a much larger clone's protein, which differs at residue 14 from the translation of this DNA, likely because of a read error; what is shown is the protein translated from the DNA. The rearrangement uses TRDV1 and TRDJ1; 9 bases are a match to TRDD2. The J gene was missing in TCRdb and was found by matching the end of the DNA to germline. Losses at the gene ends were 1 base for V and 0 bases for J; bases not matched to a gene: 27. Germline CDR1 reads TSWWSYY; CDR2 reads QGS. This CDR3 comprises 24 residues. In DNA form, the CDR3 reads TGTGCTCTTGGGGAACCATGGCCTTCCTTCCTACGACCCTTTGGGGGCCCGTACACCGATAAACTCATCTTT. It yields the protein CALGEPWPSFLRPFGGPYTDKLIF.

With regard to this clone: Translating this DNA gives a protein that differs at residue 5 from the TCRdb one, which belongs to a much larger clone; a read error is likely, and the protein shown is this translation. The chain couples TRDV2 to TRDJ1, with D tentatively TRDD3 (6 bases). The J gene was missing in TCRdb and was found by matching the end of the DNA to germline. Deletions cut 3 bases from V and 1 base from J, with 17 bases between. Germline V CDR1 and CDR2: GEAIGNYY, EKD. The CDR3 has 16 amino acids. The CDR3 region is CACDADAGGPTDKLIF. Written as DNA, the CDR3 is TGTGCCTGTGACGCCGACGCAGGGGGACCCACCGATAAACTCATCTTT.

Concerning this clone itself: Given a far larger clone just one base away, this is likely a sequencing read error. The sample contains more than one DNA sequence encoding this CDR3. The rearrangement links TRDV1 to TRDJ1, with 10 bases lining up with TRDD3. V trimming: 0 bases; J trimming: 2 bases; junction bases outside the gene matches: 18. Germline V gene sequence: CDR1 TSWWSYY, CDR2 QGS. The CDR3 has 21 amino acids. CDR3 DNA sequence: TGTGCTCTTGGGGAACTGGTATTCGCCTCCTGGGGGATAAAGTGGACCGATAAACTCATCTTT. Protein: CALGELVFASWGIKWTDKLIF.

This clone was counted between two and nine times. TCRdb's protein for this DNA is that of a much larger clone and differs from the translation at residue 7, likely a read error; the protein shown is the DNA translation. The chain is built from TRDV2 and TRDJ1, with D tentatively TRDD3 (5 bases). Here the J gene was assigned by germline matching of the DNA, as TCRdb has none. CDR1 is GEAIGNYY, CDR2 EKD, per germline. V lost 3 bases and J 0 bases, leaving 22 bases between the germline ends. The CDR3 runs 18 residues. The CDR3, as DNA: TGTGCCTGTGACTTACTGGAGGGTCCTTTGGAGTACACCGATAAACTCATCTTT. It codes for CACDLLEGPLEYTDKLIF.

This clone appeared many times. A far larger clone is only one base removed, so a read error is likely. The same CDR3 also results from other DNA sequences found in this sample. The DNA of the CDR3 is TGTGCCTGTGACGAAATTACGACACTGACTGGGGGACCCTTATCGTACACCGATAAACTCATCTTT. It yields the protein CACDEITTLTGGPLSYTDKLIF. V and J are TRDV2 and TRDJ1; TRDD3 matches at 9 bases. Germline CDR1 and CDR2: GEAIGNYY and EKD. This CDR3 comprises 22 residues. With 3 bases clipped from V and 0 bases from J, the junction kept 25 bases outside the gene matches.

This clone was detected only a few times. A read error likely explains why the TCRdb protein, taken from a much larger clone, differs from this DNA's translation at residue 14; the protein shown is translated from the DNA. The V and J genes are TRDV2 and TRDJ1; 8 bases match TRDD3. Per germline, CDR1 GEAIGNYY and CDR2 EKD. CDR3 length: 18 residues. The CDR3: CACDLLGGPLEYTAKLIF. The CDR3 DNA sequence: TGTGCCTGTGACTTACTGGGGGGTCCTTTGGAGTACACCGCTAAACTCATCTTT.

On this clone: TCRdb's listed protein matches a much larger clone and diverges from this DNA's translation at residue 3, likely through a read error; the protein shown comes from the DNA. The chain uses TRDV2 and TRDJ1; TRDD3 matches 8 bases. The J gene was missing in TCRdb and was found by matching the end of the DNA to germline. CDR3 length: 18 residues. Germline CDR1 and CDR2: GEAIGNYY and EKD. The CDR3 DNA is TGTGCCTATGACACCGTCGCACTGGGGGCCCGGTACACCGATAAACTCATCTTT. Translated, it gives CAYDTVALGARYTDKLIF.

The sample holds a few counts of this clone. This DNA translates differently at residue 18 from the TCRdb protein, which is that of a much larger clone; a read error is likely, and the protein shown is the DNA's own translation. The genes are TRDV2 and TRDJ1, with 8 bases aligning to TRDD2. TCRdb supplies no J gene; here it was assigned by aligning the nucleotide sequence to germline. The germline gives CDR1 GEAIGNYY, CDR2 EKD. The CDR3 covers 21 residues. The chain's CDR3 is CACDTLLPRLVVGSATDRLIF. CDR3 coding DNA: TGTGCCTGTGACACGCTCCTTCCTAGATTGGTGGTTGGCTCCGCAACCGATAGACTCATCTTT.

Notes on this clone: The protein held in TCRdb is that of a much larger clone and does not match this DNA's translation at residue 8, likely because of a read error; the protein shown is translated from the DNA. The chain recombines TRDV2 with TRDJ1; D perhaps matches TRDD3 (5 bases). Assignment of the J gene here rests on matching the DNA to germline, because TCRdb gives none. CDR1 GEAIGNYY and CDR2 EKD come from the germline V gene. CDR3 length: 19 residues. The ends were cut back, 1 base at V and 0 bases at J, with 23 bases in the middle. The CDR3 DNA follows: TGTGCCTGTGACACGGGTACTAGGGGACCTCCTTTGTACACCGATAAACTCATCTTT. Translated: CACDTGTRGPPLYTDKLIF.

This clone was seen repeatedly, ten times or more. TCRdb's protein for this DNA is that of a much larger clone and differs from the translation at residue 8, likely a read error; the protein shown is the DNA translation. The chain uses TRDV2 and TRDJ3; no firm D call. TCRdb carries no J gene annotation; the J gene was assigned here by matching the DNA with germline. This CDR3 spans 13 amino acids. Germline assignment: CDR1 GEAIGNYY and CDR2 EKD. The CDR3 loop reads CACDTWDIRQMFF. In DNA form, the CDR3 reads TGTGCCTGTGACACCTGGGACATCCGACAGATGTTTTTC.

This clone was recorded a few times. TCRdb's entry gives the protein of a much larger clone, which mismatches this DNA's translation at residue 6, likely from a read error; the protein reported here is translated from the DNA. The V and J genes are TRDV1 and TRDJ1; 7 bases line up with TRDD3. This CDR3 is built from 24 residues. CDR1 and CDR2 from the germline V gene are TSWWSYY and QGS. V trimming: 4 bases; J trimming: 2 bases; junction bases outside the gene matches: 34. The CDR3 DNA sequence: TGTGCTCTTGGGGCCGGATCCACGCCTTCGCTCCTGGAATGGGGGAAGGTAGGGACCGATAAACTCATCTTT. Translation: CALGAGSTPSLLEWGKVGTDKLIF.

In regard to this clone: With a far larger clone one base away, a read error is the likely cause. Other nucleotide sequences in the sample specify the same CDR3. This chain uses TRDV1 with TRDJ1, with 12 positions matching TRDD3. Here the J gene came from matching the DNA to germline, since TCRdb omits it. Germline trimming cut 1 base from V and 1 base from J; bases unmatched to any gene: 37. CDR3 length: 28 residues. Germline CDR1 and CDR2: TSWWSYY and QGS. DNA for the CDR3: TGTGCTCTTGGGGAACGGGGCGAGTTTGCCTTCCCCCCTTCTCGCACTGTCTGGGGGATACGGGGCACCGATAAACTCATCTTT. Protein: CALGERGEFAFPPSRTVWGIRGTDKLIF.

In regard to this clone: The protein recorded in TCRdb matches a much larger clone and deviates from this DNA's translation at residue 13, suggesting a read error; the protein here is obtained by translating the DNA. This chain uses TRDV1 with TRDJ1, with TRDD3 matching over 10 bases. The CDR3 covers 19 residues. Germline CDR1 TSWWSYY, CDR2 QGS. Trimming at V came to 3 bases and at J to 0 bases, leaving 13 bases not matched to a gene. This CDR3 is CALGETLRLGDLDTDKLIF. CDR3 nucleotides: TGTGCTCTTGGGGAGACTCTCCGACTGGGGGATCTAGACACCGATAAACTCATCTTT.

This clone has a handful of counts. A much larger clone is a single base away; this may be a read error. There is no J gene call, but TRDV1 is given as the V gene; the table's TRDD3 call for D was not verified on the DNA. The CDR3 is 25 amino acids. The germline CDR1 and CDR2 sequences are TSWWSYY and QGS. CDR3 DNA: TGTGCTCTTGGGGAAAGGATAGGAACGTGGCACATAACTGGGGGATACGCGGGGTACACCGATAAACTCATCTTC. Translated, it gives CALGERIGTWHITGGYAGYTDKLIF.

About this clone itself: This likely reflects a read error, since a far larger clone is one base away. The same CDR3 can be traced to other DNA sequences in this sample. V gene TRDV1 was called; the J gene was not; the table's D call, TRDD3, was not checked against the DNA. The CDR3 has 21 amino acids. Germline V lookup: CDR1 TSWWSYY, CDR2 QGS. CDR3 sequence reads: CALGEVFLPSTLGINSDKLIF. The CDR3 DNA is TGTGCTCTTGGGGAGGTATTCCTACCCTCAACGCTGGGGATCAATAGCGATAAGCTCATCTTT.

This clone was recorded a few times. The likely explanation is a read error, given a far larger clone one base away. This CDR3 is also generated by other DNA sequences in the sample. The chain links TRDV2 to TRDJ1; the D is unclear. TCRdb offers no J gene call, so here the DNA was matched to germline to obtain one. Trimming took off 7 bases at V and 2 bases at J, with 22 bases between the two ends. The germline V gene has CDR1 GEAIGNYY and CDR2 EKD. The length of the CDR3 is 16 residues. The CDR3 DNA sequence: TGTGCCTGCGACTCGCGTAACCCTAGGAGAACCGATAAACTCATCTTT. It codes for CACDSRNPRRTDKLIF.

This clone has just a few counts. The mismatch at residue 3 between this DNA's translation and the TCRdb protein of a much larger clone likely reflects a read error; the protein shown is translated from the DNA. The genes are TRDV2 and TRDJ1; TRDD3 agrees at 11 bases. The J gene, not given by TCRdb, was assigned here from a germline match of the nucleotide sequence. The CDR3 consists of 18 residues. The germline gives CDR1 GEAIGNYY, CDR2 EKD. CDR3 protein: CARDTVFGGYARSDKLIF. The CDR3, as DNA: TGTGCCCGTGACACGGTATTTGGGGGATACGCTCGGAGTGATAAACTCATCTTT.

Note on this clone: TCRdb pairs this DNA with a much larger clone's protein that differs at residue 4, likely a read error; the protein shown was translated from the DNA. The chain joins TRDV2 to TRDJ1, with 9 bases that match TRDD3. The J gene comes from matching the DNA to germline here; TCRdb lacks it. The CDR3 length is 22 residues. Germline lookup yields CDR1 GEAIGNYY and CDR2 EKD. The CDR3 sequence is CACGTVKGVSTGGYPDTDKLIF. The CDR3 DNA reads as TGTGCCTGTGGCACCGTTAAAGGAGTTAGTACCGGGGGATACCCCGACACCGATAAACTCATCTTT.

This clone was picked up a small number of times. One base separates it from a far larger clone, so it is likely a read error. Other DNA sequences in this sample translate to the same CDR3. The chain joins TRDV2 to TRDJ1, with TRDD3 matching over 9 bases. Germline matching of the DNA provided the J gene here, since TCRdb leaves it blank. The CDR3 has 19 residues. The V segment lost 3 bases and the J segment 4 bases; nucleotides outside the gene matches: 20. Germline values: CDR1 GEAIGNYY, CDR2 EKD. CDR3 coding DNA: TGTGCCTGTGACGCTCTACTAGGGGATACGAACCGATTGAGCGATAAACTCATCTTT. This translates into CACDALLGDTNRLSDKLIF.

The table lists this clone with many counts. TCRdb records a much larger clone's protein for this DNA, with a difference at residue 13 that likely arises from a read error; the protein given is the translation of the DNA. The chain employs TRDV2 and TRDJ1, with 10 positions matching TRDD3. The V and J ends lost 3 bases and 1 base, in that order; junction bases with no gene match: 16. The germline gives CDR1 GEAIGNYY, CDR2 EKD. This CDR3 contains 19 residues. This chain's CDR3 is CACDSVLIPTGGSTDKLIF. The CDR3 DNA is TGTGCCTGTGACTCCGTTTTGATCCCTACTGGGGGATCCACCGATAAACTCATCTTT.

This clone appeared many times. A read error may be the cause here, since a much bigger clone is one base away. Other DNA sequences in this sample translate to the same CDR3. This chain links TRDV2 with TRDJ2, with 8 positions matching TRDD3. V shed 0 bases, J shed 2 bases, and the junction held 13 bases outside the gene matches. The CDR3 spans 19 residues. Per the germline V gene, CDR1 is GEAIGNYY and CDR2 is EKD. The CDR3 DNA is TGTGCCTGTGACACCCTAACGACTGGGGGGTACGGCTTGACAGCACAACTCTTCTTT. Translated, it gives CACDTLTTGGYGLTAQLFF.

This clone was detected only a few times. A far larger clone differs by one base, so this is likely a read error. The same CDR3 arises from other DNA sequences in this sample as well. The J segment was not called; the V segment is TRDV1; the D call TRDD3 from the table was never checked on the DNA. Looked up from germline, CDR1 is TSWWSYY and CDR2 is QGS. This CDR3 has 16 residues. CDR3 sequence reads: CALSSGGDTPALLLIF. The CDR3 DNA is TGTGCTCTTTCCTCGGGGGGGGATACGCCGGCGTTGCTGCTCATCTTT.

This clone was detected only a few times. It differs at one base from a far larger clone, so likely a read error. The same CDR3 also results from other DNA sequences found in this sample. The gene calls are TRDV2 and TRDJ1, with a possible D match to TRDD2 (6 bases). Germline V CDR1 and CDR2: GEAIGNYY, EKD. The CDR3 has 14 residues. CDR3: CACDFLADTDKLIF. As DNA, the CDR3 is TGCGCCTGTGATTTCCTAGCGGACACCGATAAACTCATCTTT.

A remark on this clone: A far larger clone is off by one base, so a read error is likely. The J gene has no call, while the V gene is TRDV2; TRDD3, as called in the table, went unchecked against the DNA. The CDR3 runs 17 residues. Germline CDR1 is GEAIGNYY and CDR2 is EKD. The CDR3 DNA sequence: TGTGCCTGTGACACCGTACTGGGGGATACGCGGCGGAGTAAGCTCATCTTT. Protein product: CACDTVLGDTRRSKLIF.